The 2 T cell receptor beta chains presented below share a single source sample, sequenced in a study of CD8 T cells in ankylosing spondylitis. TCRdb itself ran the 5' RACE reads through MiXCR, one entry per CDR3 protein. The table records some 700,000 distinct CDR3 sequences, under 20% of them present only once. General study points: Ankylosing spondylitis blood appeared to carry a characteristic TCR beta motif of under ten highly homologous variants.

The antigens these receptors bind are not known. The material sequenced was blood, either unsorted or a sorted T cell fraction (not recorded which). Receptors were obtained from a male donor with ankylosing spondylitis.

The V gene is TRBV5-1, the J gene TRBJ2-7; 7 bases fit TRBD1. The CDR3 loop spans 12 amino acids. The V gene's germline CDR1 is SGHRS and CDR2 YFSETQ. V lost 4 bases to trimming and J lost 6 bases; unmatched junction nucleotides: 4. This CDR3 is CASSHDRVEQYF. CDR3 DNA: TGCGCCAGCAGCCACGACAGGGTCGAGCAGTACTTC. Complete variable domain (other parts from reference TRBV5-1 and TRBJ2-7): KAGVTQTPRYLIKTRGQQVTLSCSPISGHRSVSWYQQTPGQGLQFLFEYFSETQRNKGNFPGRFSGRQFSNSRSEMNVSTLELGDSALYLCASSHDRVEQYFGPGTRLTVT.

V is TRBV5-1 and J is TRBJ1-4, with D uncertain. Germline-derived CDR1 and CDR2 are SGHRS and YFSETQ. V lost 0 bases, J lost 8 bases, and 11 bases lay in between. This CDR3 has 14 amino acids. CDR3 sequence: CASSLDRDGEKLFF. CDR3 coding DNA: TGCGCCAGCAGCTTGGACAGAGATGGAGAAAAACTGTTTTTT.